Following are 25 T cell receptor beta chains from one sample sequenced in a study of cytomegalovirus exposure and HLA in healthy donors. PCR employed 60 Vbeta and 13 Jbeta primers. TCRdb's table, derived via immunoSEQ multiplex PCR, lists solely in-frame clones and lacks some. The sample holds 130,000 or so clones, roughly 81% seen once. Sequences were obtained from PBMCs. These receptors originate from a female donor in good health and CMV-seronegative.

The chain couples TRBV9 to TRBJ2-3, with 9 bases fitting TRBD1. This CDR3 is 15 amino acids long. V was clipped by 3 bases and J by 6 bases; unmatched bases: 8. Germline V lookup: CDR1 SGDLS, CDR2 YYNGEE. The CDR3 here is CASSGGTGRVDTQYF. CDR3 in DNA: TGTGCCAGCAGCGGGGGGACAGGGAGAGTGGATACGCAGTATTTT.

The chain is built from TRBV7-9 and TRBJ1-2, with TRBD1 identical over 8 bases. Germline assignment: CDR1 SEHNR and CDR2 FQNEAQ (reference sequence). Trimming removed 5 bases from V and 3 bases from J; junction bases left unmatched: 2. The length of the CDR3 is 13 residues. The CDR3 nucleotides are TGTGCCAGCAGCCCGACAGGGGACTATGGCTACACCTTC. Translating it yields CASSPTGDYGYTF. The whole variable domain, remainder taken from reference TRBV7-9 and TRBJ1-2, is DTGVSQNPRHKITKRGQNVTFRCDPISEHNRLYWYRQTLGQGPEFLTYFQNEAQLEKSRLLSDRFSAERPKGSFSTLEIQRTEQGDSAMYLCASSPTGDYGYTFGSGTRLTVV.

DNA for the CDR3: TGTGCCAGCAGCGTAGGTTTGGGGGGGGTCGAGGACTATGGCTACACCTTC. It yields the protein CASSVGLGGVEDYGYTF. The rearrangement joins TRBV9 to TRBJ1-2; TRBD1 is a possible D gene (5 bases). Trimming shortened V by 0 bases and J by 3 bases, and 18 bases separated the two germline ends. The CDR3 spans 17 residues. Germline assignment: CDR1 SGDLS and CDR2 YYNGEE.

This chain joins TRBV7-2 and TRBJ1-2, with D possibly TRBD1 on 6 matching bases. The CDR3 length is 14 residues. Germline-derived CDR1 and CDR2 are SGHTA and FQGNSA. Trimming removed 7 bases at V and 7 bases at J, with 19 bases between. The CDR3 region is CASNPYRDSGGYTF. In DNA, the CDR3 is TGTGCCAGCAATCCCTACAGGGATTCGGGTGGCTACACCTTC.

This clone was recorded once. The chain recombines TRBV6-5 with TRBJ1-2; TRBD1 aligns across 7 bases. J was trimmed by 8 bases and V by 4 bases; bases with no gene match: 1. The CDR3 spans 11 residues. In germline, CDR1 is MNHEY, CDR2 SVGAGI. As DNA, the CDR3 is TGTGCCAGCAGTTCGGACAGGGGCTACACCTTC. Amino acid sequence: CASSSDRGYTF.

This clone was found once. CDR3 region: CASSPQGQGFLGYTF. The CDR3 bases are TGTGCCAGCAGCCCTCAAGGACAGGGCTTTCTTGGCTACACCTTC. The genes are TRBV27 and TRBJ1-2; 8 bases line up with TRBD1. CDR1 MNHEY and CDR2 SMNVEV come from the germline V gene (reference sequence). The CDR3 consists of 15 residues. Trimming at V came to 6 bases and at J to 7 bases, leaving 13 bases not matched to a gene.

This clone occurred once. The rearrangement joins TRBV6-5 to TRBJ1-1; no reliable D call. V lost 6 bases to trimming and J lost 4 bases, with 15 bases between them. The CDR3 length is 14 residues. From germline, CDR1 is MNHEY and CDR2 SVGAGI. Written as DNA, the CDR3 is TGTGCCAGCAGGCAGAGGGCGGAGGGCACTGAAGCTTTCTTT. Translated, it gives CASRQRAEGTEAFF.

The chain is built from TRBV5-1 and TRBJ2-1; 12 nucleotides align to TRBD1. The germline V gene has CDR1 SGHRS and CDR2 YFSETQ. The CDR3 has 16 amino acids. V shed 0 bases and J 9 bases; nucleotides not matched to a gene: 7. The DNA of the CDR3 is TGCGCCAGCAGCTTGGAAGGGACAGGGGGCTTTGGTGAGCAGTTCTTC. Its translation is CASSLEGTGGFGEQFF.

This clone came up a few times. The rearrangement uses TRBV7-9 and TRBJ1-1; no firm D call. Trimming pared 2 bases from V and 1 base from J, leaving 14 bases between. This CDR3 region has 16 residues. The germline CDR1 and CDR2 sequences are SEHNR and FQNEAQ (reference sequence). CDR3 region: CASSLFPEEPNTEAFF. The CDR3 region has the DNA TGTGCCAGCAGCTTATTCCCAGAGGAACCGAACACTGAAGCTTTCTTT.

The chain employs TRBV19 and TRBJ1-5; 9 bases are shared with TRBD1. Per the germline V gene, CDR1 is LNHDA and CDR2 is SQIVND (reference sequence). CDR3 length equals 16 residues. The V gene end was trimmed by 4 bases and the J gene end by 7 bases; junction bases not matched to a gene: 11. The CDR3 nucleotides read TGTGCCAGTAGTAATTCGCCCGGGACAGGGTTACAGCCCCAGCATTTT. The encoded protein is CASSNSPGTGLQPQHF.

This rearrangement joins TRBV27 to TRBJ2-7; D call uncertain. The CDR3 contains 15 residues. Trimming shortened V by 3 bases and J by 4 bases, and 16 bases separated the two germline ends. Looked up from germline, CDR1 is MNHEY and CDR2 is SMNVEV (reference sequence). The CDR3 here is CASSLVSAAEYEQYF. The DNA of the CDR3 is TGTGCCAGCAGTTTGGTATCGGCGGCAGAATACGAGCAGTACTTC.

This clone was detected only once. The rearrangement uses TRBV28 and TRBJ2-2; TRBD1 aligns across 7 bases. Germline V lookup: CDR1 MDHEN, CDR2 SYDVKM. Losses at the gene ends were 5 bases for V and 6 bases for J; bases not matched to a gene: 9. The CDR3 runs to 15 residues. DNA of the CDR3: TGTGCCAGCAGTGCTGACAGGGAGAGGGCCGGGGAGCTGTTTTTT. It yields the protein CASSADRERAGELFF.

This clone was seen just once. The chain combines TRBV12-5 with TRBJ1-5, with 9 bases fitting TRBD1. J was trimmed by 7 bases and V by 5 bases; bases with no gene match: 12. This CDR3 spans 16 amino acids. Germline CDR1 reads LGHNT; CDR2 reads FRNRAP. The CDR3, as DNA: TGTGCTAGTGGTCTAAACAGGGGGCCGTCTGACCAGCCCCAGCATTTT. It is translated as CASGLNRGPSDQPQHF.

This rearrangement joins TRBV28 to TRBJ1-2; D is perhaps TRBD1 (6 bases). The germline V and J ends were trimmed by 4 bases and 2 bases, with 8 bases remaining between them. This CDR3 contains 13 residues. The germline gives CDR1 MDHEN, CDR2 SYDVKM. The DNA for the CDR3 is TGTGCCAGCAGTTATGACAGGAACTATGGCTACACCTTC. Translation: CASSYDRNYGYTF.

There are a few counts of this clone. V gene TRBV7-9 combines with J gene TRBJ2-7; 7 bases are shared with TRBD1. The CDR3 consists of 12 residues. Germline V CDR1 and CDR2: SEHNR, FQNEAQ (reference sequence). The V segment lost 7 bases and the J segment 4 bases; nucleotides outside the gene matches: 4. This CDR3 reads CASTDRAYEQYF. The DNA for the CDR3 is TGTGCCAGCACCGACAGGGCTTACGAGCAGTACTTC.

The chain is built from TRBV6-5 and TRBJ2-7, with a weak D call TRBD2 (7 bases). This CDR3 is built from 15 residues. V dropped 6 bases and J dropped 2 bases, with 17 bases sitting between them. Germline loops: CDR1 MNHEY, CDR2 SVGAGI. The CDR3 nucleotides read TGTGCCAGCAGATCGGGGGCGGGAGAAACCTACGAGCAGTACTTC. It is translated as CASRSGAGETYEQYF.

The chain links TRBV2 to TRBJ2-7, with TRBD1 identical over 9 bases. V was clipped by 3 bases and J by 2 bases; unmatched bases: 5. Germline CDR1 SNHLY, CDR2 FYNNEI. The CDR3 has 15 amino acids. The CDR3 sequence is CASSDRGQGAYEQYF. The DNA of the CDR3 is TGTGCCAGCAGTGATCGGGGACAGGGAGCCTACGAGCAGTACTTC.

The V call is TRBV7-9, the J call TRBJ2-7; TRBD2 agrees at 11 bases. J was trimmed by 7 bases and V by 7 bases; bases with no gene match: 9. This CDR3 has 14 residues. Looked up from germline, CDR1 is SEHNR and CDR2 is FQNEAQ (reference sequence). As DNA, the CDR3 is TGTGCCAGCATTCCCGGGACTAGCGGTGGGGAGCAGTACTTC. Amino acid sequence: CASIPGTSGGEQYF.

The J gene is TRBJ1-6, the V gene TRBV5-4; a weak D match, TRBD1 (5 bases). V was pared by 4 bases and J by 0 bases, with 8 bases between. Germline V gene sequence: CDR1 SGHNT, CDR2 YYREEE (reference sequence). CDR3 length: 15 residues. For the CDR3, the DNA is TGTGCCAGCAGCGCAGGGCCCTCCTATAATTCACCCCTCCACTTT. Encoded protein: CASSAGPSYNSPLHF.

CDR3 amino acids: CASSLVQLANEKLFF. The CDR3 DNA reads as TGTGCCAGCAGCTTGGTGCAACTAGCTAATGAAAAACTGTTTTTT. The chain has TRBV5-5 and TRBJ1-4; unclear D gene. The CDR3 consists of 15 residues. Trimming left V 0 bases short and J 3 bases short, with 9 bases between. The V gene's germline CDR1 is SGHKS and CDR2 YYEKEE (reference sequence).

This chain uses TRBV9 with TRBJ2-5; D call uncertain. V was clipped by 0 bases and J by 0 bases, with 9 bases between them. Germline CDR1 is SGDLS and CDR2 is YYNGEE. This CDR3 is 15 amino acids long. The CDR3 protein is CASSVASGNQETQYF. Here the CDR3 DNA reads TGTGCCAGCAGCGTAGCTAGTGGAAACCAAGAGACCCAGTACTTC. Complete variable domain (other parts from reference TRBV9 and TRBJ2-5): DSGVTQTPKHLITATGQRVTLRCSPRSGDLSVYWYQQSLDQGLQFLIQYYNGEERAKGNILERFSAQQFPDLHSELNLSSLELGDSALYFCASSVASGNQETQYFGPGTRLLVL.

This clone was seen only once. The V gene is TRBV7-8, the J gene TRBJ1-6; the match to TRBD1 covers 11 bases. Germline values: CDR1 SGHVS, CDR2 FQNEAQ. The CDR3 spans 16 residues. V trimming: 3 bases; J trimming: 9 bases; junction bases outside the gene matches: 7. The CDR3, as DNA: TGTGCCAGCAGCTTCTTCTCCGGGACAGGGGGTTCACCCCTCCACTTT. This encodes CASSFFSGTGGSPLHF.

This clone appeared a few times. The chain has TRBV27 and TRBJ1-2, with D perhaps TRBD1 (6 bases). Trimming pared 3 bases from V and 6 bases from J, leaving 11 bases between. Germline CDR1 MNHEY, CDR2 SMNVEV (reference sequence). The CDR3 loop spans 13 amino acids. The CDR3 bases are TGTGCCAGCAGTTTTGGGGGCGCGAATGGCTACACCTTC. Residues: CASSFGGANGYTF.

This sequence joins TRBV6-1 and TRBJ2-7; 8 bases match TRBD2. The CDR3 runs to 13 residues. V dropped 6 bases and J dropped 2; count of bases not matched to a gene: 3. Germline-derived CDR1 and CDR2 are MNHNS and SASEGT. CDR3 region: CASRIAGTYEQYF. The CDR3 DNA sequence: TGTGCCAGCAGAATAGCGGGGACCTACGAGCAGTACTTC.

This sequence joins TRBV18 and TRBJ1-1, with D maybe TRBD1 (5 bases). Deletions cut 1 base from V and 4 bases from J, with 13 bases between. The CDR3 contains 15 residues. Looked up from germline, CDR1 is KGHSH and CDR2 is LQKENI. The CDR3 sequence is CASSPRSREVTEAFF. In nucleotides, the CDR3 is TGTGCCAGCTCACCACGATCCAGGGAGGTCACTGAAGCTTTCTTT.